A single sample is the source of the 7 T cell receptor beta chains below, sequenced in a study of T-cell memory formation after mild COVID-19. TCRdb reanalysed the 5' RACE reads using MiXCR and keeps one entry per CDR3 protein. The table includes roughly 510,000 distinct CDR3 sequences, 17% detected once. The sequenced sample consisted of PBMCs or a T cell subset sorted from them (not recorded which). The source of these receptors is an adult woman who had mild COVID-19 (a few samples of this study predate the infection). Cell type and time point are not known.

There are a few counts of this clonotype. The chain uses TRBV4-2 and TRBJ2-7; TRBD2 matches 15 bases. V was pared by 4 bases and J by 9 bases, with 19 bases of the junction left unmatched. The V gene's germline CDR1 is LGHNA and CDR2 YNFKEQ. CDR3 length: 19 residues. CDR3 in DNA: TGTGCCAGCAGCCCCCAGGGATCCGGGACTAGCGGGAGGTTACGAGGGCAGTACTTC. It yields the protein CASSPQGSGTSGRLRGQYF.

The J gene is TRBJ1-2, the V gene TRBV20-1, with D possibly matching TRBD1 (6 bases). CDR3 length equals 18 residues. Germline CDR1 and CDR2: DFQATT and SNEGSKA (reference sequence). V was trimmed by 4 bases and J by 6 bases, leaving 30 bases between them. In DNA form, the CDR3 reads TGCAGTGCTAACCCCGGAGGAGGGGGGCGATACTCTTTTAATGGCTACACCTTC. Translating gives CSANPGGGGRYSFNGYTF.

The chain recombines TRBV6-2 or TRBV6-3 with TRBJ1-5, with D tentatively TRBD1 (6 bases). CDR1 is MNHEY and CDR2 is SVGEGT in the germline V gene. The CDR3 has 18 amino acids. V dropped 0 bases and J dropped 0 bases, with 15 bases sitting between them. CDR3 sequence reads: CASSYSPEIGGSNQPQHF. In nucleotides, the CDR3 is TGTGCCAGCAGTTACTCGCCCGAGATAGGGGGTAGCAATCAGCCCCAGCATTTT.

V usage is TRBV7-2 and J usage is TRBJ1-5; a weak D match, TRBD1 (5 bases). The germline CDR1 and CDR2 sequences are SGHTA and FQGNSA. Trimming took 4 bases from V and 3 from J, leaving 10 bases between them. CDR3 length equals 14 residues. CDR3 residues: CASSSGGINQPQHF. CDR3 in DNA: TGTGCCAGCAGCTCCGGGGGGATCAATCAGCCCCAGCATTTT.

This clonotype was detected ten times or more. The chain links TRBV11-3 to TRBJ2-1; no clear D. V shed 5 bases and J shed 9 bases, with 14 bases lying between them. Germline loops: CDR1 SGHNT, CDR2 YENEEA. The CDR3 sequence is 13 residues long. The CDR3 here is CASSPYSTREQFF. In DNA form, the CDR3 reads TGTGCCAGCAGCCCATACTCGACCCGTGAGCAGTTCTTC.

This sequence joins TRBV20-1 and TRBJ2-2; D may be TRBD2 (7 bases). The CDR3 loop spans 14 amino acids. Germline CDR1 is DFQATT and CDR2 is SNEGSKA (reference sequence). The V and J ends lost 4 bases and 5 bases respectively, with 14 bases between them. CDR3 region: CSAMVGGQTGELFF. CDR3 DNA: TGCAGTGCTATGGTCGGGGGGCAAACCGGGGAGCTGTTTTTT.

Only a few counts were recorded for this clonotype. V is TRBV29-1 and J is TRBJ2-5; D remains unclear. The CDR3 is 13 amino acids. Germline V gene lookup returns CDR1 SQVTM and CDR2 ANQGSEA. V was shortened by 2 bases and J by 5 bases, with 12 bases between the two germline ends. The CDR3 loop is CSVEMILAETQYF. The CDR3, as DNA: TGCAGCGTTGAAATGATCCTCGCGGAGACCCAGTACTTC. The full variable domain, its missing parts supplied by reference TRBV29-1 and TRBJ2-5, is SAVISQKPSRDICQRGTSLTIQCQVDSQVTMMFWYRQQPGQSLTLIATANQGSEATYESGFVIDKFPISRPNLTFSTLTVSNMSPEDSSIYLCSVEMILAETQYFGPGTRLLVL.